A single sample is the source of the 30 T cell receptor beta chains below, sequenced in a study of blood T cell repertoires in COVID-19. The table came from immunoSEQ multiplex PCR; TCRdb's copy has only in-frame clones and leaves some out. The data show 68,000 or so clones, roughly 88% seen once. Sample: peripheral blood. The source of these receptors is a man aged 25-45 years with acute or convalescent COVID-19.

This clone was detected only once. The chain has TRBV5-5 and TRBJ1-1, with D unclear. Per the germline V gene, CDR1 is SGHKS and CDR2 is YYEKEE (reference sequence). The V gene lost 2 bases and the J gene lost 1 base, with 9 bases spanning the gap. This CDR3 comprises 14 residues. The CDR3 region is CASSFDGKNTEAFF. CDR3 nucleotide sequence: TGTGCCAGCAGCTTCGACGGGAAGAACACTGAAGCTTTCTTT.

The V gene is TRBV18, the J gene TRBJ2-5, with a weak D call TRBD1 (6 bases). Per germline, CDR1 KGHSH and CDR2 LQKENI. Trimming removed 2 bases at V and 2 bases at J, with 9 bases between. CDR3 length: 14 amino acids. For the CDR3, the DNA is TGTGCCAGCTCACCAAGACAGGCGCAAGAGACCCAGTACTTC. This gives the protein CASSPRQAQETQYF.

This clone came up once. This chain links TRBV29-1 with TRBJ2-3, with 8 bases fitting TRBD2. The germline CDR1 and CDR2 sequences are SQVTM and ANQGSEA. The CDR3 is made up of 13 amino acids. V lost 7 bases to trimming and J lost 5 bases; unmatched junction nucleotides: 8. DNA of the CDR3: TGCAGCGCCGGGAGGGCCAGCGGAGATACGCAGTATTTT. Protein: CSAGRASGDTQYF.

J is TRBJ2-1 and V is TRBV28; unclear D gene. The CDR3 sequence is 12 residues long. V shed 11 bases and J shed 0 bases, with 8 bases lying between them. The V gene's germline CDR1 is MDHEN and CDR2 SYDVKM. The CDR3 loop is CAVFRSYNEQFF. The CDR3 DNA is TGTGCCGTCTTCCGCTCCTACAATGAGCAGTTCTTC.

In this sample, this clone turned up a few times. V usage is TRBV6-5 and J usage is TRBJ1-1; D uncertain. The CDR3 loop spans 14 amino acids. Per germline, CDR1 MNHEY and CDR2 SVGAGI. V was trimmed by 8 bases and J by 0 bases, leaving 13 bases between them. Here the CDR3 DNA reads TGTGCCAGCTGGAGAGCGTTCATGAACACTGAAGCTTTCTTT. It translates to CASWRAFMNTEAFF.

The chain has TRBV4-1 and TRBJ2-7; D unresolved. The ends were cut back, 5 bases at V and 3 bases at J, with 11 bases in the middle. The V gene's germline CDR1 is MGHRA and CDR2 YSYEKL. The CDR3 extends over 13 amino acids. CDR3 DNA: TGCGCCAGCAGCACAGATTTACACTACGAGCAGTACTTC. This gives the protein CASSTDLHYEQYF.

The rearrangement uses TRBV12-3 or TRBV12-4 and TRBJ2-1; D remains unclear. Trimming took off 5 bases at V and 3 bases at J, with 8 bases between the two ends. The CDR3 covers 13 residues. The CDR3 DNA sequence: TGTGCCAGCAGTGGGCTAATCTACAATGAGCAGTTCTTC. Translation gives CASSGLIYNEQFF.

The gene calls are TRBV7-4 and TRBJ2-7; the D gene is possibly TRBD2 (7 bases). This CDR3 has 18 amino acids. Per germline, CDR1 SGHVT and CDR2 SQSDAQ. The V gene lost 5 bases and the J gene lost 3 bases, with 26 bases spanning the gap. CDR3 region: CASSPIRGAASRDYEQYF. The CDR3 DNA is TGTGCCAGCAGCCCCATCCGGGGGGCCGCGTCCCGCGACTACGAGCAGTACTTC.

This rearrangement joins TRBV4-1 to TRBJ2-3; D remains ambiguous. The length of the CDR3 is 16 residues. V gave up 4 bases and J gave up 0 bases, with 14 bases separating them. Germline-derived CDR1 and CDR2 are MGHRA and YSYEKL. CDR3 bases: TGCGCCAGCAGCCTAGGCGTCGGCGGAAGCACAGATACGCAGTATTTT. Its protein is CASSLGVGGSTDTQYF.

The chain links TRBV6-5 to TRBJ1-4; D remains unclear. CDR1 is MNHEY and CDR2 is SVGAGI in the germline V gene. Trimming stripped 2 bases from V and 4 bases from J, with 8 bases between. There are 14 residues in the CDR3. The CDR3 DNA follows: TGTGCCAGCAGTTACCCGCGGGATAATGAAAAACTGTTTTTT. This encodes CASSYPRDNEKLFF.

This chain connects TRBV30 to TRBJ1-5, with D hard to call. The ends were cut back, 1 base at V and 3 bases at J, with 7 bases in the middle. The CDR3 contains 13 residues. Germline-derived CDR1 and CDR2 are GTSNPN and SVGIG (reference sequence). The CDR3 protein is CAWSEDYNQPQHF. CDR3 bases: TGTGCCTGGAGTGAAGACTACAATCAGCCCCAGCATTTT.

This chain uses TRBV6-5 with TRBJ1-2; 7 nucleotides line up with TRBD1. CDR1 is MNHEY, CDR2 SVGAGI, per germline. V lost 5 bases, J lost 4 bases, and 10 bases stayed unmatched. The CDR3 runs 15 residues. The CDR3 here is CASSLKDRFGYGYTF. In DNA form, the CDR3 reads TGTGCCAGCAGTCTAAAGGACAGGTTTGGCTATGGCTACACCTTC.

The chain employs TRBV5-1 and TRBJ1-2, with D tentatively TRBD1 (6 bases). The V end lost 2 bases, the J end lost 6 bases, and 8 bases lay between the germline ends. The CDR3 has 12 residues. Germline assignment: CDR1 SGHRS and CDR2 YFSETQ. The CDR3 region is CASSFAGDGYTF. Here the CDR3 DNA reads TGCGCCAGCAGCTTCGCAGGGGATGGCTACACCTTC.

A single count supports this clone. The V and J genes are TRBV2 and TRBJ2-6; 10 bases fit TRBD1. Germline assignment: CDR1 SNHLY and CDR2 FYNNEI. V was clipped by 3 bases and J by 0 bases; unmatched bases: 5. The CDR3 runs to 18 residues. The CDR3 coding sequence is TGTGCCAGCAGTGATGGGACAGGGGCTCCCTCTGGGGCCAACGTCCTGACTTTC. Amino acid sequence: CASSDGTGAPSGANVLTF.

The rearrangement links TRBV6-4 to TRBJ2-3; a weak D match, TRBD2 (5 bases). From germline, CDR1 is MRHNA and CDR2 SNTAGT. There are 15 residues in the CDR3. V was pared by 3 bases and J by 0 bases, with 10 bases between. The CDR3: CASSDGVASTDTQYF. The CDR3 bases are TGTGCCAGCAGTGATGGGGTAGCGAGCACAGATACGCAGTATTTT.

The V call is TRBV28, the J call TRBJ2-4, with D unclear. CDR1 MDHEN and CDR2 SYDVKM come from the germline V gene. The CDR3 sequence is 11 residues long. Trimming shortened V by 2 bases and J by 9 bases, and 5 bases separated the two germline ends. CDR3 protein: CASSLARIQYF. The CDR3 DNA follows: TGTGCCAGCAGTTTAGCGCGCATTCAGTACTTC. Full variable domain (remainder filled in from reference TRBV28 and TRBJ2-4): DVKVTQSSRYLVKRTGEKVFLECVQDMDHENMFWYRQDPGLGLRLIYFSYDVKMKEKGDIPEGYSVSREKKERFSLILESASTNQTSMYLCASSLARIQYFGAGTRLSVL.

The chain combines TRBV27 with TRBJ2-7, with 7 bases fitting TRBD2. The CDR3 is 15 amino acids. The germline gives CDR1 MNHEY, CDR2 SMNVEV (reference sequence). The V and J ends lost 3 bases and 5 bases, in that order; junction bases with no gene match: 10. The CDR3 DNA sequence: TGTGCCAGCAGTTTTGGGCGGGAGTGGCCCCACGAGCAGTACTTC. Amino acids: CASSFGREWPHEQYF.

The chain employs TRBV7-9 and TRBJ1-1; D is unresolved. V lost 1 base, J lost 1 base, and 4 bases lay in between. The CDR3 is 13 amino acids. The germline V gene has CDR1 SEHNR and CDR2 FQNEAQ (reference sequence). In nucleotides, the CDR3 is TGTGCCAGCAGCTTAGGGCAGAACACTGAAGCTTTCTTT. Protein sequence: CASSLGQNTEAFF.

The rearrangement joins TRBV19 to TRBJ2-3; D is uncertain. The V gene's germline CDR1 is LNHDA and CDR2 SQIVND (reference sequence). The CDR3 has 13 amino acids. V lost 8 bases and J lost 2, with 11 bases in between. Written as DNA, the CDR3 is TGTGCCAGTTCTTACAGTAACACAGATACGCAGTATTTT. This encodes CASSYSNTDTQYF.

The V and J genes are TRBV5-1 and TRBJ1-1; D unresolved. V lost 4 bases to trimming and J lost 6 bases, with 13 bases between them. CDR3 length: 13 residues. From germline, CDR1 is SGHRS and CDR2 YFSETQ. CDR3 DNA: TGCGCCAGCAGCGCGTCCATGCATGCTGAAGCTTTCTTT. Translated: CASSASMHAEAFF. The entire variable domain, with the rest obtained from reference TRBV5-1 and TRBJ1-1, is as follows: KAGVTQTPRYLIKTRGQQVTLSCSPISGHRSVSWYQQTPGQGLQFLFEYFSETQRNKGNFPGRFSGRQFSNSRSEMNVSTLELGDSALYLCASSASMHAEAFFGQGTRLTVV.

The rearrangement joins TRBV10-3 to TRBJ2-1; 11 bases agree with TRBD2. Germline values: CDR1 ENHRY, CDR2 SYGVKD. J was trimmed by 4 bases and V by 0 bases; bases with no gene match: 2. The CDR3 extends over 16 amino acids. The CDR3 loop reads CAISESASGRYNEQFF. CDR3 sequence (DNA): TGTGCCATCAGTGAGTCGGCTAGCGGGAGGTACAATGAGCAGTTCTTC.

This rearrangement joins TRBV3-1 (or the pseudogene TRBV3-2) to TRBJ1-1; possibly TRBD1 for D (5 bases). V lost 7 bases, J lost 1 base, and 13 bases lay in between. CDR1 LGHDT and CDR2 YNNKEL come from the germline V gene (reference sequence). The CDR3 loop spans 14 amino acids. DNA for the CDR3: TGTGCCAGCACTCCCTACAGGTGGAACACTGAAGCTTTCTTT. Amino acid sequence: CASTPYRWNTEAFF.

The table lists this clone with a few counts. The CDR3 DNA follows: TGTGCCAGCAGTTACAGCGCTAGCACAGATACGCAGTATTTT. As protein: CASSYSASTDTQYF. V usage is TRBV6-6 and J usage is TRBJ2-3; D unclear. The V gene's germline CDR1 is MNHNY and CDR2 SVGAGI (reference sequence). The length of the CDR3 is 14 residues. Trimming removed 2 bases from V and 0 bases from J, with 6 bases in between.

The chain carries TRBV9 and TRBJ2-3, with 10 bases lining up with TRBD2. CDR1 and CDR2 from the germline V gene are SGDLS and YYNGEE. This CDR3 contains 15 residues. The trim removed 3 bases at V and 5 bases at J, leaving 6 bases unmatched. The CDR3 loop reads CASSGLAGVGDTQYF. In nucleotides, the CDR3 is TGTGCCAGCAGCGGTCTAGCGGGAGTGGGAGATACGCAGTATTTT.

The chain employs TRBV4-1 and TRBJ2-3; 8 positions match TRBD2. The V gene's germline CDR1 is MGHRA and CDR2 YSYEKL. This CDR3 has 17 residues. The trim removed 3 bases at V and 2 bases at J, leaving 10 bases unmatched. The CDR3 sequence is CASSQSLTSVATDTQYF. In DNA, the CDR3 is TGCGCCAGCAGCCAGTCCCTGACTAGCGTCGCCACAGATACGCAGTATTTT.

V usage is TRBV27 and J usage is TRBJ2-1; 9 bases are a match to TRBD2. The germline gives CDR1 MNHEY, CDR2 SMNVEV (reference sequence). The CDR3 runs to 16 residues. The ends lost 0 bases at V and 2 bases at J; junction bases unmatched: 2. CDR3 DNA: TGTGCCAGCAGTTTATCTAGCGGGAGAGCCTACAATGAGCAGTTCTTC. Amino acids: CASSLSSGRAYNEQFF.

V and J are TRBV7-9 and TRBJ2-5; D gene uncertain. This CDR3 is 15 amino acids long. V dropped 2 bases and J dropped 4 bases, with 14 bases sitting between them. Germline assignment: CDR1 SEHNR and CDR2 FQNEAQ (reference sequence). The CDR3 is CASSLLAFGGETQYF. As DNA, the CDR3 is TGTGCCAGCAGCTTATTAGCATTCGGCGGAGAGACCCAGTACTTC.

This clone was detected only a few times. V usage is TRBV5-4 and J usage is TRBJ1-6, with 7 bases aligning to TRBD1. The CDR3 consists of 15 residues. The germline V gene has CDR1 SGHNT and CDR2 YYREEE (reference sequence). Losses at the gene ends were 2 bases for V and 9 bases for J; bases not matched to a gene: 8. CDR3 sequence: CASSFSTGYVSPLHF. The CDR3 DNA follows: TGTGCCAGCAGCTTTTCGACAGGGTATGTTTCACCCCTCCACTTT.

The rearrangement uses TRBV6-4 and TRBJ1-5; maybe TRBD1 (6 bases). The germline CDR1 and CDR2 sequences are MRHNA and SNTAGT. This CDR3 is 13 amino acids long. The V and J ends lost 6 bases and 5 bases respectively, with 11 bases between them. CDR3 protein: CASSLNRDQPQHF. As DNA, the CDR3 is TGTGCCAGCAGCTTGAACAGGGATCAGCCCCAGCATTTT.

The chain is built from TRBV6-5 and TRBJ2-7, with 7 bases aligning to TRBD2. The germline gives CDR1 MNHEY, CDR2 SVGAGI. Trimming took 2 bases from V and 0 from J; bases not matched to a gene: 4. The CDR3 length is 15 residues. CDR3 nucleotides: TGTGCCAGCAGTTACGGTCGCGGGAGCTCCTACGAGCAGTACTTC. Amino acids: CASSYGRGSSYEQYF.